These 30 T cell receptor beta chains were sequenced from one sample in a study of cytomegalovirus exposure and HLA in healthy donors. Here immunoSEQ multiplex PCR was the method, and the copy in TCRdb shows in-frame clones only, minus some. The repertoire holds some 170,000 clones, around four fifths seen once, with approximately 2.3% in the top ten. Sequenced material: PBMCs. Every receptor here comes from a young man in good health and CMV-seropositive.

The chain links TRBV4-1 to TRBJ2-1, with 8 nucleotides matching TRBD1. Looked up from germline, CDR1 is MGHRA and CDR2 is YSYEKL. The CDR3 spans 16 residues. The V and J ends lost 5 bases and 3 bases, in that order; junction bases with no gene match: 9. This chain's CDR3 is CASSSRAGGDYNEQFF. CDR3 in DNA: TGCGCCAGCAGCTCGCGAGCAGGGGGCGACTACAATGAGCAGTTCTTC.

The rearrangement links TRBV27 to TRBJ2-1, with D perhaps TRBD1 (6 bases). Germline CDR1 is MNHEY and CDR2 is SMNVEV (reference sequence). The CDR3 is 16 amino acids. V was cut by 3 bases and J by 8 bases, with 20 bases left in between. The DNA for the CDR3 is TGTGCCAGCAGTTTTTTGGGGGCGTCGTTTACGGATGAGCAGTTCTTC. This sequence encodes CASSFLGASFTDEQFF.

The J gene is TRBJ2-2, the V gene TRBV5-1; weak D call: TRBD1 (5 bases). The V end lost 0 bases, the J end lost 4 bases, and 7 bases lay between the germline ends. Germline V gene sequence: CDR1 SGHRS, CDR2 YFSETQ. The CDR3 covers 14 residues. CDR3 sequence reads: CASSLGGLTGELFF. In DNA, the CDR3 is TGCGCCAGCAGCTTGGGGGGCCTCACCGGGGAGCTGTTTTTT. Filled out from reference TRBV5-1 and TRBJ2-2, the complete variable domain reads KAGVTQTPRYLIKTRGQQVTLSCSPISGHRSVSWYQQTPGQGLQFLFEYFSETQRNKGNFPGRFSGRQFSNSRSEMNVSTLELGDSALYLCASSLGGLTGELFFGEGSRLTVL.

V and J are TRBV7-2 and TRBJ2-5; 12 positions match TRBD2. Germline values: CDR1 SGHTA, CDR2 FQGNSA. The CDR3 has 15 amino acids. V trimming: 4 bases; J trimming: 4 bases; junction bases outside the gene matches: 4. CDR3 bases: TGTGCCAGCAGCTCTAGCGGGGGGGCATCAGAGACCCAGTACTTC. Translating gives CASSSSGGASETQYF.

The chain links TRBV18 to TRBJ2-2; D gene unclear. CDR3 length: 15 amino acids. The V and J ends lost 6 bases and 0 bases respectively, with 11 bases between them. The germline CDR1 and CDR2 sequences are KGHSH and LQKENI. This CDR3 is CASSSTSTNTGELFF. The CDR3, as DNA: TGTGCCAGCTCCTCCACAAGTACGAACACCGGGGAGCTGTTTTTT.

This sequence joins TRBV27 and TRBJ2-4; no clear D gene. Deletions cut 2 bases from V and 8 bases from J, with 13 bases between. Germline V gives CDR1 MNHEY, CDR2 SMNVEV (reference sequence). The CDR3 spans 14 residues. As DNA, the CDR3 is TGTGCCAGCAGTTTAGGGCCGATTTCCTACATTCAGTACTTC. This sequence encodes CASSLGPISYIQYF.

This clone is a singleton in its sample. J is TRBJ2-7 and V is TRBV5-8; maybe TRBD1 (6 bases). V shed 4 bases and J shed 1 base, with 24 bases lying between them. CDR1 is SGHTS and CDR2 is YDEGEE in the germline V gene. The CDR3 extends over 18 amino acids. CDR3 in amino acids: CASSQATPGHPSSYEQYF. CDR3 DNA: TGTGCCAGCAGCCAAGCAACTCCGGGACACCCATCTTCCTACGAGCAGTACTTC.

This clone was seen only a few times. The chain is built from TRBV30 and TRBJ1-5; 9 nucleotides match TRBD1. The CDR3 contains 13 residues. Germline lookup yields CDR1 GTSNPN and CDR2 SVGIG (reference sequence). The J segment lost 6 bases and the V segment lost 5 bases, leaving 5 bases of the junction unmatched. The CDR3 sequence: CAWGDREGQPQHF. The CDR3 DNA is TGTGCCTGGGGGGACAGGGAGGGTCAGCCCCAGCATTTT.

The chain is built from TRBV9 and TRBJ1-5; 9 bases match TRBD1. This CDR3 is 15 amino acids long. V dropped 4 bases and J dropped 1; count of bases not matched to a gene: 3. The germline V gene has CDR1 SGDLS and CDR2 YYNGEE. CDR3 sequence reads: CASSPGQGSNQPQHF. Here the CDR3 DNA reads TGTGCCAGCAGCCCGGGACAGGGAAGCAATCAGCCCCAGCATTTT.

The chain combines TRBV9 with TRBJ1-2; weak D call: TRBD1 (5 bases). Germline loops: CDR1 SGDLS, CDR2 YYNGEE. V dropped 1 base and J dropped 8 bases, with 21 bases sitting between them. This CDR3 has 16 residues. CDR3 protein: CASSVMAQWAGQGYTF. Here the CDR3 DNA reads TGTGCCAGCAGCGTAATGGCTCAGTGGGCAGGGCAAGGCTACACCTTC. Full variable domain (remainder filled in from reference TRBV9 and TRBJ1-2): DSGVTQTPKHLITATGQRVTLRCSPRSGDLSVYWYQQSLDQGLQFLIQYYNGEERAKGNILERFSAQQFPDLHSELNLSSLELGDSALYFCASSVMAQWAGQGYTFGSGTRLTVV.

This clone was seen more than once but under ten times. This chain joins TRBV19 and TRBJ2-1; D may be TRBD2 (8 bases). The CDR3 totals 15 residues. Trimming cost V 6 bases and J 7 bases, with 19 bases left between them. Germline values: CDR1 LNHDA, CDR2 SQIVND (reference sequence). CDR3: CASSSGGGPLNEQFF. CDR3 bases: TGTGCCAGTAGCTCGGGAGGGGGCCCCCTTAATGAGCAGTTCTTC.

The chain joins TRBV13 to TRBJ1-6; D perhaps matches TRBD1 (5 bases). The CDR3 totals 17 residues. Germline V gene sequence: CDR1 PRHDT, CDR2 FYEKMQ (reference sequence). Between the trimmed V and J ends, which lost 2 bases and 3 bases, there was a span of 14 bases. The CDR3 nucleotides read TGTGCCAGCAGCTTAAAGCGGGGGGGGATCTATAATTCACCCCTCCACTTT. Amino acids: CASSLKRGGIYNSPLHF. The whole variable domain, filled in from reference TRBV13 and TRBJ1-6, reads AAGVIQSPRHLIKEKRETATLKCYPIPRHDTVYWYQQGPGQDPQFLISFYEKMQSDKGSIPDRFSAQQFSDYHSELNMSSLELGDSALYFCASSLKRGGIYNSPLHFGNGTRLTVT.

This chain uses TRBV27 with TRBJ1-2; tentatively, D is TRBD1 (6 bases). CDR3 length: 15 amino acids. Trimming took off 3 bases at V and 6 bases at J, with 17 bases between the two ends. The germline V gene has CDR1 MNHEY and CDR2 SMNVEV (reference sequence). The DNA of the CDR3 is TGTGCCAGCAGTTTCAGGGGTGGATCTGCGGATGGCTACACCTTC. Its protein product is CASSFRGGSADGYTF.

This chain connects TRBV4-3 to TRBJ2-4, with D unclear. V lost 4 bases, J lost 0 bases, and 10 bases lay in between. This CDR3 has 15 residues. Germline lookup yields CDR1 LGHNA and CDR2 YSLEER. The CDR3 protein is CASSPYVLAKNIQYF. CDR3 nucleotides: TGCGCCAGCAGCCCCTACGTTCTAGCCAAAAACATTCAGTACTTC.

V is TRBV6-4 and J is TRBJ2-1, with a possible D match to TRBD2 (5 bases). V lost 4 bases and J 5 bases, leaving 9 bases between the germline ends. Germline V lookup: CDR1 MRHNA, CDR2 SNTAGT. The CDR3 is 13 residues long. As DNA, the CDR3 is TGTGCCAGCAGTGTTAGCGTTCACAATGAGCAGTTCTTC. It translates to CASSVSVHNEQFF.

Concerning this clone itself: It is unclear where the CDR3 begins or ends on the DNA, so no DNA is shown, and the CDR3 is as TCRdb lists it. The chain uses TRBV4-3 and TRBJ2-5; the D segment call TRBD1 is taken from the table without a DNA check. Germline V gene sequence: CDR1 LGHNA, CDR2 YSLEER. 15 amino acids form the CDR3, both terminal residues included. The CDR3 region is CASSQDSGQGVTQYF.

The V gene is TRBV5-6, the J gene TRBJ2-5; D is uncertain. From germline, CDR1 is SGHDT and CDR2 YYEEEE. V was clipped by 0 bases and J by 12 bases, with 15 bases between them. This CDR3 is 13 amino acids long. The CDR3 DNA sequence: TGTGCCAGCAGCTTGGCTGTAACGGGTCCGAAGTACTTC. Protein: CASSLAVTGPKYF.

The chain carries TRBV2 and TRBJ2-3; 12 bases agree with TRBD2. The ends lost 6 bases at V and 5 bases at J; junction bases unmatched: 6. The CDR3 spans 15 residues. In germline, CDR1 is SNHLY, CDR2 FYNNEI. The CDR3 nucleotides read TGTGCCAGCAGCCCTCTACTAGCGGGGGGAGATACGCAGTATTTT. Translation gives CASSPLLAGGDTQYF.

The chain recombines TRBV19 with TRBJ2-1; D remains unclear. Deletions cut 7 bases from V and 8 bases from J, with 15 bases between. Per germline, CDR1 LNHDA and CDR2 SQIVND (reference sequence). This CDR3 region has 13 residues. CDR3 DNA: TGTGCCAGTACCCCCTCCCTCCCCTATGAGCAGTTCTTC. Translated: CASTPSLPYEQFF. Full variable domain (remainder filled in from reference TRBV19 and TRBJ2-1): DGGITQSPKYLFRKEGQNVTLSCEQNLNHDAMYWYRQDPGQGLRLIYYSQIVNDFQKGDIAEGYSVSREKKESFPLTVTSAQKNPTAFYLCASTPSLPYEQFFGPGTRLTVL.

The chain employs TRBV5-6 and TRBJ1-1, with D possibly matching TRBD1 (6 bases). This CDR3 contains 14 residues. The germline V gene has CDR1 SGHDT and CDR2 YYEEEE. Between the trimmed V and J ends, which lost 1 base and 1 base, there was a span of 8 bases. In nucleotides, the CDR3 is TGTGCCAGCAGCTTGTTGGGGGCGAACACTGAAGCTTTCTTT. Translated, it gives CASSLLGANTEAFF.

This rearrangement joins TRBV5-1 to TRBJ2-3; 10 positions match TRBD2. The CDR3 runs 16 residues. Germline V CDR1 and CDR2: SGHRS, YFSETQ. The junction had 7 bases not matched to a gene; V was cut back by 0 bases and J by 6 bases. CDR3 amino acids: CASSLAPSGGADTQYF. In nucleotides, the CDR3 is TGCGCCAGCAGCTTGGCGCCCAGCGGGGGGGCGGATACGCAGTATTTT.

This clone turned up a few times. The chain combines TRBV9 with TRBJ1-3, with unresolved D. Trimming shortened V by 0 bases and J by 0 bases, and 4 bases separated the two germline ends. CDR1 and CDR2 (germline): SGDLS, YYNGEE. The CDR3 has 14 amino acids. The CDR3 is CASSVGHSGNTIYF. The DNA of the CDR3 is TGTGCCAGCAGCGTAGGGCACTCTGGAAACACCATATATTTT.

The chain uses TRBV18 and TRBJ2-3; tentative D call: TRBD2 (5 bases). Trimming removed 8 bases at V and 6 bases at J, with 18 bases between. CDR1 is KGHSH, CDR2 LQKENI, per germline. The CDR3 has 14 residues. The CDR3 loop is CASQSRALGDTQYF. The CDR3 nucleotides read TGTGCCAGCCAATCGCGGGCCTTGGGGGATACGCAGTATTTT. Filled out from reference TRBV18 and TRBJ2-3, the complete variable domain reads NAGVMQNPRHLVRRRGQEARLRCSPMKGHSHVYWYRQLPEEGLKFMVYLQKENIIDESGMPKERFSAEFPKEGPSILRIQQVVRGDSAAYFCASQSRALGDTQYFGPGTRLTVL.

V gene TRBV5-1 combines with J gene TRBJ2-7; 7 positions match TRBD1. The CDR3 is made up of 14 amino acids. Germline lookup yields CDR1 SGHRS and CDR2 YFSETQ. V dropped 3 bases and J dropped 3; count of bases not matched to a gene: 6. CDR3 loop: CASSSRTGSYEQYF. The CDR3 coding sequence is TGCGCCAGCAGCTCCAGGACAGGAAGCTACGAGCAGTACTTC.

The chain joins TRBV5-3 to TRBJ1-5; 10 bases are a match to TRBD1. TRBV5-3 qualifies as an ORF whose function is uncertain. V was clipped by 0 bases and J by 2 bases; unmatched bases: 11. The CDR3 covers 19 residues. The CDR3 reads CARSLARDRGNLGNQPQHF. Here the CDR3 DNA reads TGTGCCAGAAGCTTGGCTCGGGACAGGGGAAATTTGGGCAATCAGCCCCAGCATTTT.

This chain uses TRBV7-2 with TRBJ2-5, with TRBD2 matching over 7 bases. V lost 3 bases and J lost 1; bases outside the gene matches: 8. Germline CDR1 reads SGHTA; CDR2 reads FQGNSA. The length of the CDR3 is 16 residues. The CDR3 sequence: CASSLGMGGAQETQYF. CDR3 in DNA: TGTGCCAGCAGCTTGGGAATGGGAGGGGCCCAAGAGACCCAGTACTTC.

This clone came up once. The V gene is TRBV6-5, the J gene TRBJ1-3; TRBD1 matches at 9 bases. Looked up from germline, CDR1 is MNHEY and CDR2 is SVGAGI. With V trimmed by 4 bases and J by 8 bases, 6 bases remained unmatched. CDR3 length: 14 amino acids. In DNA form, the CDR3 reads TGTGCCAGCAGTTTGGGGGGACAGGGTGACACCATATATTTT. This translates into CASSLGGQGDTIYF.

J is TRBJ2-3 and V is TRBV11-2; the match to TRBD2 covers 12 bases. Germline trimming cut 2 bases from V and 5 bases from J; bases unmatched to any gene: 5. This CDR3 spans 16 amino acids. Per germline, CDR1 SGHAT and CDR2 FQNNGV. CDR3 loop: CASSLLAGGPVDTQYF. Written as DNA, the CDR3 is TGTGCCAGCAGCTTACTAGCGGGGGGGCCGGTAGATACGCAGTATTTT.

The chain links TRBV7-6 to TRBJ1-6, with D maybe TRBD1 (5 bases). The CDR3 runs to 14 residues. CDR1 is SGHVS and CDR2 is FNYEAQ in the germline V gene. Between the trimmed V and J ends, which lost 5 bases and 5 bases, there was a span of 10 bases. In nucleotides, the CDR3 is TGTGCCAGCAGCGCGCAGGGTGATAATTCACCCCTCCACTTT. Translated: CASSAQGDNSPLHF.

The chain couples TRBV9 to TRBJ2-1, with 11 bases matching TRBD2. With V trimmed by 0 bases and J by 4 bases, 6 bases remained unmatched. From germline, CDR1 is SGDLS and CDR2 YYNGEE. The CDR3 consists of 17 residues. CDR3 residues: CASSVAPLAGGYNEQFF. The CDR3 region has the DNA TGTGCCAGCAGCGTAGCCCCTCTAGCGGGGGGTTACAATGAGCAGTTCTTC.